These 14 T cell receptor beta chains share one sample of origin, sequenced in a study of control samples from healthy donors and cancer patients. The assay was immunoSEQ multiplex PCR, and TCRdb's table has in-frame clones only and misses some. The table lists some 37,000 clones, 80% to 95% of them singletons. Sequencing was carried out using blood. These TCRs come from a woman aged 50 to 65 in good health.

J is TRBJ1-1 and V is TRBV18; 9 bases are shared with TRBD1. Trimming took 6 bases from V and 0 from J; bases not matched to a gene: 8. There are 16 residues in the CDR3. Germline loops: CDR1 KGHSH, CDR2 LQKENI. CDR3 residues: CASSPKQGAMNTEAFF. In DNA form, the CDR3 reads TGTGCCAGCTCGCCGAAACAGGGGGCGATGAACACTGAAGCTTTCTTT.

The chain combines TRBV11-2 with TRBJ1-1; D unclear. Germline CDR1 SGHAT, CDR2 FQNNGV. CDR3 length: 13 amino acids. V lost 5 bases and J lost 3, with 10 bases in between. CDR3 in amino acids: CASSRGVDTEAFF. CDR3 coding DNA: TGTGCCAGCAGCCGAGGTGTAGACACTGAAGCTTTCTTT. Combining the CDR3 with reference TRBV11-2 and TRBJ1-1 gives the whole variable domain EAGVAQSPRYKIIEKRQSVAFWCNPISGHATLYWYQQILGQGPKLLIQFQNNGVVDDSQLPKDRFSAERLKGVDSTLKIQPAKLEDSAVYLCASSRGVDTEAFFGQGTRLTVV.

This chain links TRBV6-6 with TRBJ1-2, with TRBD1 matching 9 bases. Germline CDR1 reads MNHNY; CDR2 reads SVGAGI (reference sequence). CDR3 size: 14 residues. J was trimmed by 6 bases and V by 2 bases; bases with no gene match: 4. This chain's CDR3 is CASSYDRGGDGYTF. The CDR3 DNA follows: TGTGCCAGCAGTTACGACAGGGGGGGAGATGGCTACACCTTC.

This chain uses TRBV5-4 with TRBJ2-3, with no clear D. This CDR3 comprises 15 residues. V lost 3 bases and J lost 1, with 12 bases in between. Germline V CDR1 and CDR2: SGHNT, YYREEE (reference sequence). This chain's CDR3 is CASSSDPRGTDTQYF. The CDR3 region has the DNA TGTGCCAGCAGCTCGGACCCTCGAGGCACAGATACGCAGTATTTT.

The chain joins TRBV21-1 to TRBJ1-6. TRBV21-1 represents a pseudogene. The CDR3 extends over 18 amino acids. The CDR3 loop is CASSKVDGGPPPNSPLHF. The DNA for the CDR3 is TGTGCCAGCAGCAAAGTTGATGGCGGGCCACCGCCTAATTCACCCCTCCACTTT.

V gene TRBV30 combines with J gene TRBJ1-1, with D maybe TRBD1 (6 bases). Germline V lookup: CDR1 GTSNPN, CDR2 SVGIG (reference sequence). Trimming stripped 4 bases from V and 8 bases from J, with 17 bases between. This CDR3 comprises 13 residues. CDR3 nucleotide sequence: TGTGCCTGGACCCCGAAGGGGGTTTGGGAAGCTTTCTTT. It specifies CAWTPKGVWEAFF.

This rearrangement joins TRBV6-5 to TRBJ2-7; D is possibly TRBD1 (6 bases). V lost 1 base and J lost 4, with 11 bases in between. In germline, CDR1 is MNHEY, CDR2 SVGAGI. The CDR3 sequence is 14 residues long. The CDR3 here is CASSYYTGSYEQYF. Written as DNA, the CDR3 is TGTGCCAGCAGTTACTACACAGGGTCGTACGAGCAGTACTTC.

The V call is TRBV7-3, the J call TRBJ2-7, with a weak D call TRBD2 (5 bases). The CDR3 loop spans 16 amino acids. Germline V CDR1 and CDR2: SGHTA, FQGTGA. Deletions cut 2 bases from V and 2 bases from J, with 16 bases between. The DNA of the CDR3 is TGTGCCAGCAGCTTACGGTCCCCCGGGGAAACCTACGAGCAGTACTTC. It codes for CASSLRSPGETYEQYF.

The genes are TRBV11-1 and TRBJ1-2; 11 nucleotides line up with TRBD1. The CDR3 has 16 residues. CDR1 and CDR2 (germline): SGHAT, FQDESV (reference sequence). V was clipped by 5 bases and J by 6 bases; unmatched bases: 11. The CDR3 bases are TGTGCCAGCAGCCTGATGCCGGGACAGGGGGACGATGGCTACACCTTC. Translation gives CASSLMPGQGDDGYTF.

This rearrangement joins TRBV7-8 to TRBJ1-6; 10 bases map to TRBD1. V lost 0 bases to trimming and J lost 10 bases; unmatched junction nucleotides: 3. This CDR3 has 15 residues. The V gene's germline CDR1 is SGHVS and CDR2 FQNEAQ. The chain's CDR3 is CASSLAGTGESPLHF. In DNA form, the CDR3 reads TGTGCCAGCAGCTTAGCGGGGACAGGGGAGTCACCCCTCCACTTT.

This chain joins TRBV5-5 and TRBJ1-2; 7 bases match TRBD1. CDR1 and CDR2 from the germline V gene are SGHKS and YYEKEE (reference sequence). CDR3 length equals 14 residues. Trimming cost V 3 bases and J 6 bases; bases outside gene matches: 8. The CDR3 loop reads CASSWGRGPDGYTF. Written as DNA, the CDR3 is TGTGCCAGCAGCTGGGGGAGGGGGCCGGATGGCTACACCTTC.

The genes are TRBV9 and TRBJ1-6, with D maybe TRBD1 (6 bases). The V gene's germline CDR1 is SGDLS and CDR2 YYNGEE. This CDR3 has 14 amino acids. The ends were cut back, 2 bases at V and 7 bases at J, with 10 bases in the middle. In DNA form, the CDR3 reads TGTGCCAGCAGCGTCGGGGGCGCAAATTCACCCCTCCACTTT. Translating gives CASSVGGANSPLHF.

The V call is TRBV19, the J call TRBJ1-4; the D gene is possibly TRBD1 (6 bases). Germline values: CDR1 LNHDA, CDR2 SQIVND (reference sequence). The CDR3 contains 14 residues. The V end was cut by 1 base, the J end by 10 bases, with 13 bases between. The CDR3 DNA is TGTGCCAGTAGTATAGTGGGCAGGGGAGGAAAACTGTTTTTT. Translating gives CASSIVGRGGKLFF.

This sequence joins TRBV7-2 and TRBJ1-4; 8 bases agree with TRBD1. This CDR3 is 20 amino acids long. The ends lost 0 bases at V and 1 base at J; junction bases unmatched: 13. Germline lookup yields CDR1 SGHTA and CDR2 FQGNSA. The CDR3 loop is CASSLAGRGRLLGTNEKLFF. CDR3 DNA: TGTGCCAGCAGCTTAGCGGGCAGGGGGCGCTTGTTGGGAACTAATGAAAAACTGTTTTTT.